Presented here are 5 T cell receptor beta chains from one specimen sequenced in a study of cytomegalovirus exposure and HLA in healthy donors. The table came from immunoSEQ multiplex PCR; TCRdb's copy has only in-frame clones and leaves some out. The data hold 190,000 or so clones, with 65% to 85% observed a single time. Sequenced: PBMCs. The receptors originated from a woman aged 18-29 years in good health and CMV-seropositive.

J is TRBJ2-3 and V is TRBV4-1; D perhaps matches TRBD1 (6 bases). The length of the CDR3 is 14 residues. The germline V gene encodes CDR1 MGHRA and CDR2 YSYEKL. The V end lost 3 bases, the J end lost 2 bases, and 9 bases lay between the germline ends. CDR3 amino acids: CASSHQGFTDTQYF. In DNA form, the CDR3 reads TGCGCCAGCAGCCACCAGGGGTTCACAGATACGCAGTATTTT.

The V gene is TRBV5-1, the J gene TRBJ2-5, with 8 bases matching TRBD1. The CDR3 has 15 residues. V was clipped by 0 bases and J by 5 bases; unmatched bases: 6. From germline, CDR1 is SGHRS and CDR2 YFSETQ. CDR3 coding DNA: TGCGCCAGCAGCTTGGAGACAGGGGTTTTCGAGACCCAGTACTTC. Translating gives CASSLETGVFETQYF.

This chain joins TRBV9 and TRBJ1-6; D might be TRBD1 (5 bases). The CDR3 extends over 20 amino acids. V lost 0 bases to trimming and J lost 0 bases, with 19 bases between them. Germline loops: CDR1 SGDLS, CDR2 YYNGEE. Written as DNA, the CDR3 is TGTGCCAGCAGCGTAGCAGACAGCCCAATTATGAGCTCCTATAATTCACCCCTCCACTTT. As protein: CASSVADSPIMSSYNSPLHF.

V gene TRBV2 combines with J gene TRBJ1-4; tentatively, D is TRBD1 (6 bases). Germline V lookup: CDR1 SNHLY, CDR2 FYNNEI. This CDR3 comprises 14 residues. V lost 3 bases and J 2 bases, leaving 7 bases between the germline ends. The CDR3 DNA reads TGTGCCAGCAGTGACAGGGGTACTAATGAAAAACTGTTTTTT. This translates into CASSDRGTNEKLFF.

V gene TRBV2 combines with J gene TRBJ2-3, with D unresolved. CDR1 SNHLY and CDR2 FYNNEI come from the germline V gene. CDR3 length: 13 residues. V lost 7 bases to trimming and J lost 4 bases, with 12 bases between them. This chain's CDR3 is CASTTNEADTQYF. The CDR3 DNA is TGTGCCAGCACCACCAACGAGGCAGATACGCAGTATTTT.